The clone carrying this T cell receptor (beta chain) was seen once. The antigen is undetermined. Genomic DNA (from each subset) was split evenly across several immunoSEQ plates. Using immunoSEQ multiplex PCR, the repertoire was profiled, and TCRdb retains in-frame clones only, with some absent. The table lists millions of clones, approximately 95% of them singletons. Germline loops: CDR1 SGHNT, CDR2 YENEEA. This CDR3 spans 13 amino acids. V was cut by 2 bases and J by 7 bases, with 9 bases left in between. The data were taken from a study of shared clonotypes between healthy human individuals. Study results and caveats: The four-donor shared clonotypes exceeded non-shared clonotypes in generation probability, with non-shared ones scoring lower.

This clonotype was sampled from a man younger than 30 in good health. Sequencing was done on a sample of naive CD4+ T cells sorted from blood. Sample subset: CD45RA+ positively selected. The chain recombines TRBV11-3 with TRBJ2-1; no firm D call. Here the CDR3 reads CASSLPDSNEQFF. CDR3 in DNA: TGTGCCAGCAGCTTACCGGATAGTAATGAGCAGTTCTTC.